The present entry profiles one T cell receptor beta chain with its context. The record originates from a study of blood T cell repertoires in COVID-19. As for the study in general: Some COVID-19 samples were acute and others convalescent; all came from the United States, Italy and Spain.

Original methodology: Quantification of nucleated cells was approximated via reference gene primer amplification. Profiled with immunoSEQ multiplex PCR; TCRdb holds only in-frame clones, not every one. That table gives V, J and clone size, and the DNA gave D and trimming. This table holds about 170,000 clones, roughly four fifths found once. Trimming took 2 bases from V and 12 from J, leaving 14 bases between them. The CDR3 runs to 14 residues. Per germline, CDR1 LGHDT and CDR2 YNNKEL (reference sequence). Enrollment of patients from Seattle took place during active infection, with longitudinal follow-up.

Material: peripheral blood. The V call is TRBV3-1 (or the pseudogene TRBV3-2), the J call TRBJ1-6; D call uncertain. This receptor was identified in a woman older than 75 with COVID-19, enrolled during active disease. Here the CDR3 DNA reads TGTGCCAGCAGCCAAAGGTCCGCTAGGAAACCCCTCCACTTT. Residues: CASSQRSARKPLHF.